This TCR beta chain was obtained from a study of human T cells and chemical hapten exposure. Overall study: Patch tests delivered 0.01% DPC to the upper back and were evaluated at 6 days. Study results and limitations: The presence of alopecia in the donors means their immune response may differ from healthy people's.

The time point denotes: pre-sensitization, week 0. Treatment here: therapeutic diphenylcyclopropenone sensitization with weekly scalp DPC. This clonotype was observed at least ten times. Antigen specificity is unknown. As the library was built, unique molecular identifiers were attached to individual cDNA molecules. Original handling: With a range of roughly 23,224 to 690,600, the median per sample was 95,638 TCRs. Each CDR3 protein is one row after TCRdb ran MiXCR on the RACE reads. The V and J calls and clone size are TCRdb's, not the authors'. The profile shows about 42,000 distinct CDR3 sequences, 12% of them singletons. This CDR3 contains 17 residues. CDR1 is KGHDR and CDR2 is SFDVKD in the germline V gene. Trimming removed 4 bases from V and 0 bases from J, with 15 bases in between.

The genes are TRBV24-1 and TRBJ1-5, with a weak D call TRBD1 (6 bases). The sequence came from a woman aged 25 to 39 with alopecia areata. Some clones in this sample may be carry-over from other donors' samples. Sequencing used whole blood, obtained in connection with sensitization to the hapten diphenylcyclopropenone (DPC). The CDR3 DNA is TGTGCCACCAGTGACTCTAGGAGGGGGATTAGCAATCAGCCCCAGCATTTT. Its translation: CATSDSRRGISNQPQHF.